These T cell receptor beta chains were read from a single sample in a study of cytomegalovirus exposure and HLA in healthy donors. The method was immunoSEQ multiplex PCR; TCRdb's version includes in-frame clones alone and lacks a portion of them. This sample has about 120,000 clones, with about 80% found just once. Material for sequencing was PBMCs. These receptors originate from a woman younger than 35 in good health and CMV-seronegative. The conserved cysteine and the conserved F or W are not part of the CDR3 here.

j_gene,v_gene,CDR3aa
TRBJ1-6,TRBV19,ASSIDRGSSSPLH
TRBJ1-4,TRBV6-1,ASSVGQDEKLF
TRBJ1-6,TRBV7-6,ASSYGDRNNSPLH
TRBJ1-2,TRBV2,ASRAGPFYGYT
TRBJ2-1,TRBV27,ASSLTGSSYNEQF
TRBJ1-4,TRBV27,ASSHRDTQEKLF
TRBJ2-3,TRBV4-2,ASSQGPAGLAGGTDTQY
TRBJ2-5,TRBV4-3,ASSQTSRGLKTQY
TRBJ1-1,TRBV5-6,ASSSSGTEAF
TRBJ2-7,TRBV6-1,ASSEVQGTTYEQY
TRBJ2-7,TRBV9,ASSPGLAGGAYEQY
TRBJ1-6,TRBV30,AWRIFQIDSPLH
TRBJ2-7,TRBV5-1,ASSLAPGQAAYEQY